The 20 T cell receptor beta chains presented below share a single source sample, sequenced in a study of CD8+ T cells in alopecia areata (dated by TCRdb to 2017 to 2018). The protocol used for the library was the immunoSEQ multiplex PCR assay. For TCR sequencing, RNA was extracted from every sample and reverse transcribed into cDNA to serve as template. TCRdb took this table from immuneACCESS and kept in-frame rearrangements with V and J called. Such tables lack part of the clones; where checked against another copy, unresolved V genes explain under half of the gap, and the rest is unexplained. The sample table shows roughly 180,000 clones, and 50% to 65% are seen once. The ten largest clones add up to roughly a tenth of the sample. Taken with the paper, the label for time point translates to: around 22 weeks on oral tofacitinib. Per the publication, the treatment or condition label means: oral pan-JAK inhibitor, 5-10 mg twice daily.

The material sequenced was CD8+ T cells sorted from blood, taken at week 24, from a patient treated with tofacitinib. The receptors shown here come from a human donor with alopecia areata.

This chain joins TRBV7-9 and TRBJ2-1; 8 bases map to TRBD2. CDR1 SEHNR and CDR2 FQNEAQ come from the germline V gene (reference sequence). The CDR3 extends over 19 amino acids. V lost 5 bases to trimming and J lost 6 bases; unmatched junction nucleotides: 21. In DNA, the CDR3 is TGTGCCAGCAGCGGGGTAATCAGGGAGCGGGGGCCCGGGCGCAATGAGCAGTTCTTC. It yields the protein CASSGVIRERGPGRNEQFF. The full variable domain, its missing parts supplied by reference TRBV7-9 and TRBJ2-1, is DTGVSQNPRHKITKRGQNVTFRCDPISEHNRLYWYRQTLGQGPEFLTYFQNEAQLEKSRLLSDRFSAERPKGSFSTLEIQRTEQGDSAMYLCASSGVIRERGPGRNEQFFGPGTRLTVL.

This sequence joins TRBV27 and TRBJ2-1; TRBD1 matches at 9 bases. With V trimmed by 5 bases and J by 6 bases, 5 bases remained unmatched. Germline V CDR1 and CDR2: MNHEY, SMNVEV (reference sequence). The CDR3 is 14 residues long. CDR3 nucleotides: TGTGCCAGCAGTACAGGGGGCCTAGTCAATGAGCAGTTCTTC. This gives the protein CASSTGGLVNEQFF.

The genes are TRBV7-9 and TRBJ2-3; D perhaps matches TRBD1 (6 bases). This CDR3 has 16 residues. Germline lookup yields CDR1 SEHNR and CDR2 FQNEAQ (reference sequence). V was clipped by 5 bases and J by 5 bases, with 20 bases between them. The DNA for the CDR3 is TGTGCCAGCAGCGAACGGACAGCGGAAGATAAAGATACGCAGTATTTT. This translates into CASSERTAEDKDTQYF.

This clone was observed a few times. Other DNA sequences of this sample code for an identical CDR3. The chain uses TRBV4-3 and TRBJ1-1; tentatively, D is TRBD1 (5 bases). The germline gives CDR1 LGHNA, CDR2 YSLEER. This CDR3 spans 14 amino acids. Trimming took off 0 bases at V and 1 base at J, with 6 bases between the two ends. The CDR3 sequence is CASSQEQGNTEAFF. CDR3 coding DNA: TGCGCCAGCAGCCAAGAGCAGGGGAACACTGAAGCTTTCTTT.

The chain combines TRBV5-6 with TRBJ1-1; TRBD1 aligns across 7 bases. This CDR3 region has 14 residues. Germline CDR1 SGHDT, CDR2 YYEEEE. Germline trimming cut 3 bases from V and 5 bases from J; bases unmatched to any gene: 7. CDR3 DNA sequence: TGTGCCAGCAGCTCGTCGACAGGGCCAACTGAAGCTTTCTTT. It is translated as CASSSSTGPTEAFF.

This clone was counted between two and nine times. The rearrangement joins TRBV4-3 to TRBJ2-1; 9 nucleotides line up with TRBD2. Germline trimming cut 0 bases from V and 10 bases from J; bases unmatched to any gene: 10. There are 16 residues in the CDR3. Germline V lookup: CDR1 LGHNA, CDR2 YSLEER. This chain's CDR3 is CASSQDVGLAGLEQFF. The DNA for the CDR3 is TGCGCCAGCAGCCAAGATGTTGGCCTAGCGGGGCTAGAGCAGTTCTTC.

V is TRBV6-1 and J is TRBJ1-5; maybe TRBD1 (5 bases). The V gene's germline CDR1 is MNHNS and CDR2 SASEGT. Trimming pared 6 bases from V and 0 bases from J, leaving 9 bases between. The CDR3 loop spans 14 amino acids. CDR3 sequence: CASRGLPSNQPQHF. For the CDR3, the DNA is TGTGCCAGCAGGGGACTCCCTAGCAATCAGCCCCAGCATTTT.

V gene TRBV27 combines with J gene TRBJ1-1, with a weak D call TRBD1 (5 bases). Trimming left V 8 bases short and J 5 bases short, with 12 bases between. Germline CDR1 reads MNHEY; CDR2 reads SMNVEV (reference sequence). The CDR3 is made up of 12 amino acids. CDR3 DNA: TGTGCCAGCGGGGCCCTTCCGACTGAAGCTTTCTTT. Protein: CASGALPTEAFF.

The rearrangement joins TRBV30 to TRBJ1-6; no reliable D call. Trimming took 4 bases from V and 7 from J, leaving 11 bases between them. The CDR3 has 13 residues. Germline V gives CDR1 GTSNPN, CDR2 SVGIG (reference sequence). The CDR3: CAWNQGTNSPLHF. The CDR3 DNA reads TGTGCCTGGAATCAAGGAACGAATTCACCCCTCCACTTT.

The chain is built from TRBV5-6 and TRBJ2-2; D is possibly TRBD1 or TRBD2 (5 bases each). CDR1 and CDR2 from the germline V gene are SGHDT and YYEEEE. V lost 6 bases and J 5 bases, leaving 8 bases between the germline ends. This CDR3 has 12 amino acids. The CDR3 sequence is CASIGGTGELFF. CDR3 nucleotide sequence: TGTGCCAGCATTGGGGGAACCGGGGAGCTGTTTTTT.

The chain links TRBV5-1 to TRBJ2-7, with no clear D. Trimming removed 2 bases at V and 6 bases at J, with 15 bases between. Germline CDR1 is SGHRS and CDR2 is YFSETQ. The CDR3 has 14 residues. The chain's CDR3 is CASSLRPAVVEQYF. CDR3 bases: TGCGCCAGCAGCTTACGGCCCGCGGTAGTCGAGCAGTACTTC.

V gene TRBV29-1 combines with J gene TRBJ1-2; the D is unclear. This CDR3 region has 13 residues. V was pared by 6 bases and J by 8 bases, with 19 bases between. Germline lookup yields CDR1 SQVTM and CDR2 ANQGSEA. The CDR3 loop is CSVDREGMMGYTF. For the CDR3, the DNA is TGCAGCGTGGACCGCGAAGGCATGATGGGCTACACCTTC.

The gene calls are TRBV5-1 and TRBJ2-1, with 8 bases lining up with TRBD2. Germline lookup yields CDR1 SGHRS and CDR2 YFSETQ. The CDR3 sequence is 15 residues long. V gave up 2 bases and J gave up 4 bases; unmatched junction bases: 5. The CDR3 sequence: CASSFRTSPYNEQFF. The CDR3 bases are TGCGCCAGCAGCTTTAGGACTAGCCCTTACAATGAGCAGTTCTTC.

Details on this clone: Other DNA sequences from this sample encode an identical CDR3 as well. The chain uses TRBV9 and TRBJ2-1; D is perhaps TRBD2 (6 bases). Germline assignment: CDR1 SGDLS and CDR2 YYNGEE. V was pared by 0 bases and J by 8 bases, with 6 bases between. The CDR3 has 12 amino acids. In DNA form, the CDR3 reads TGTGCCAGCAGCGTAGGGGGGGATGAGCAGTTCTTC. Translating gives CASSVGGDEQFF.

The CDR3 loop is CASSLADSLHSPLHF. The CDR3 DNA reads as TGTGCCAGCAGCTTGGCTGACAGTCTTCATTCACCCCTCCACTTT. The rearrangement links TRBV5-6 to TRBJ1-6; the D gene is possibly TRBD1 (5 bases). Per the germline V gene, CDR1 is SGHDT and CDR2 is YYEEEE. The CDR3 sequence is 15 residues long. V was clipped by 0 bases and J by 8 bases, with 12 bases between them.

This chain connects TRBV6-4 to TRBJ1-5, with TRBD1 identical over 7 bases. Germline lookup yields CDR1 MRHNA and CDR2 SNTAGT. The CDR3 has 15 amino acids. J was trimmed by 5 bases and V by 4 bases; bases with no gene match: 8. DNA of the CDR3: TGTGCCAGCAGTGCACGACAGGGTGAAGATCAGCCCCAGCATTTT. Its protein product is CASSARQGEDQPQHF.

The chain is built from TRBV30 and TRBJ1-1; D gene unclear. CDR1 is GTSNPN, CDR2 SVGIG, per germline (reference sequence). The CDR3 runs to 14 residues. Trimming removed 0 bases from V and 4 bases from J, with 12 bases in between. Here the CDR3 reads CAWSVNWGGTEAFF. The CDR3 bases are TGTGCCTGGAGTGTTAACTGGGGAGGCACTGAAGCTTTCTTT.

This clone was picked up a small number of times. This rearrangement joins TRBV13 to TRBJ2-5; D perhaps matches TRBD2 (5 bases). Germline CDR1 and CDR2: PRHDT and FYEKMQ (reference sequence). With 5 bases removed from V and 2 bases from J, the gap between germline ends came to 9 bases. This CDR3 contains 13 residues. CDR3 loop: CASSVRDQETQYF. The CDR3 DNA is TGTGCCAGCAGCGTCCGGGATCAAGAGACCCAGTACTTC.

The V gene is TRBV29-1, the J gene TRBJ1-4, with 9 bases lining up with TRBD1. V was pared by 5 bases and J by 7 bases, with 5 bases of the junction left unmatched. Germline V lookup: CDR1 SQVTM, CDR2 ANQGSEA. CDR3 length: 13 residues. The DNA of the CDR3 is TGCAGCGTTTGGGACAGGGAGGGTGAAAAACTGTTTTTT. Amino acid sequence: CSVWDREGEKLFF.

Turning to this clone: A read error is likely, as this CDR3 ends without the conserved phenylalanine or tryptophan. It is unclear where the CDR3 begins or ends on the DNA, so no DNA is shown, and the CDR3 is as TCRdb lists it. The CDR3 is CASSGELA. The V gene is TRBV2, the J gene TRBJ1-2. Per the germline V gene, CDR1 is SNHLY and CDR2 is FYNNEI. The CDR3 region is 8 residues in length, termini included.